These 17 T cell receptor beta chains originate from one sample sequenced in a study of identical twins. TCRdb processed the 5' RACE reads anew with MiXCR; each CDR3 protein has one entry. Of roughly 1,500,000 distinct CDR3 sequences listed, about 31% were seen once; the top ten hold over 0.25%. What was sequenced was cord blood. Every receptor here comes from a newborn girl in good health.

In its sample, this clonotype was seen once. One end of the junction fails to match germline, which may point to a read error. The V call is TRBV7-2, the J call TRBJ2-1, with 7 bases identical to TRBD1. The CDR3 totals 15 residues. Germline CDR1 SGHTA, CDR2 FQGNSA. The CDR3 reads CACSLTGTAYNEQSF. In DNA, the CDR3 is TGTGCCTGCAGCTTAACCGGGACAGCCTACAATGAGCAGTCCTTC.

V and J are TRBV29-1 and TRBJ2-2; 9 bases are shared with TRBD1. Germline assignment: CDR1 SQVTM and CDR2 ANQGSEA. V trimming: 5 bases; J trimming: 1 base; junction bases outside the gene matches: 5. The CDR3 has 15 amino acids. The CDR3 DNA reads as TGCAGCGTTAGAAGGGGACAGGGGAACACCGGGGAGCTGTTTTTT. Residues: CSVRRGQGNTGELFF.

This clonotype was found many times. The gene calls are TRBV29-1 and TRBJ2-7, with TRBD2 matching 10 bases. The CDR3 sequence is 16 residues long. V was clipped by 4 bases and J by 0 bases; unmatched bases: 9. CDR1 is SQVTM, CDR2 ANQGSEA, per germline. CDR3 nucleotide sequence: TGCAGCGTTGTGGGAACCGGGACTAGCGACTCCTACGAGCAGTACTTC. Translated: CSVVGTGTSDSYEQYF.

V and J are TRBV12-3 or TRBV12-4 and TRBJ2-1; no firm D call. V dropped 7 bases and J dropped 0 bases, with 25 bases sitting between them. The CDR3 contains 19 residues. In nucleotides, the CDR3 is TGTGCCAGCATTCCCTCACCCTTTATTCGATTTGTCTCCTACAATGAGCAGTTCTTC. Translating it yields CASIPSPFIRFVSYNEQFF.

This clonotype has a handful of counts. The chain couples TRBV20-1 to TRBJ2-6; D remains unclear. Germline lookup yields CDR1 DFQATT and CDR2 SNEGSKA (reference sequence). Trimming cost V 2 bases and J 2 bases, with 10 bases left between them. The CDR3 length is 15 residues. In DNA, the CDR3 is TGCAGTGCTAGAATTCACAGAGCTGGGGCCAACGTCCTGACTTTC. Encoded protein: CSARIHRAGANVLTF.

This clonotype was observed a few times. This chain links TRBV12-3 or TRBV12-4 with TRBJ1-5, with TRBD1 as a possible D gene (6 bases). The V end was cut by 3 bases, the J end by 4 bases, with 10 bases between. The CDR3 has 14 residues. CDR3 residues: CASSFPGHNQPQHF. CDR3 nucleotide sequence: TGTGCCAGCAGTTTCCCGGGACATAATCAGCCCCAGCATTTT.

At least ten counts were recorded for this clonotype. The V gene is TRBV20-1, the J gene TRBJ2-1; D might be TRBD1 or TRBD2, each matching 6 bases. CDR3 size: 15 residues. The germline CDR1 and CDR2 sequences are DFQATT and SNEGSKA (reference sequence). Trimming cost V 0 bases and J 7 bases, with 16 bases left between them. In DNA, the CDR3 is TGCAGTGCTAGAGATGGGGGGCCATCACGGAATGAGCAGTTCTTC. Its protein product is CSARDGGPSRNEQFF.

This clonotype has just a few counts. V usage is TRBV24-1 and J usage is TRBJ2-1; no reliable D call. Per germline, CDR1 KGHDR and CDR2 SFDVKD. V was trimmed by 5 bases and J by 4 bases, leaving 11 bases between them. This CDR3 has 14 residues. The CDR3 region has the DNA TGTGCCACCAGTGGCCTGGCAGAGTACAATGAGCAGTTCTTC. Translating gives CATSGLAEYNEQFF.

CDR3 in DNA: TGTGCCAGCAGCCCCGACAGAATCACTGAAGCTTTCTTT. Translated, it gives CASSPDRITEAFF. The chain uses TRBV11-2 and TRBJ1-1; D might be TRBD1 (5 bases). The germline V and J ends were trimmed by 5 bases and 4 bases, with 11 bases remaining between them. The germline CDR1 and CDR2 sequences are SGHAT and FQNNGV. The CDR3 covers 13 residues. The whole variable domain, filled in from reference TRBV11-2 and TRBJ1-1, reads EAGVAQSPRYKIIEKRQSVAFWCNPISGHATLYWYQQILGQGPKLLIQFQNNGVVDDSQLPKDRFSAERLKGVDSTLKIQPAKLEDSAVYLCASSPDRITEAFFGQGTRLTVV.

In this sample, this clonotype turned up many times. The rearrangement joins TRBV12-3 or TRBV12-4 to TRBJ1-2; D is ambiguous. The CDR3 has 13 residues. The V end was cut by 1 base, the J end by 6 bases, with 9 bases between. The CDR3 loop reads CASSLGRGDGYTF. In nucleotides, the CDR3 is TGTGCCAGCAGTTTAGGTCGGGGAGATGGCTACACCTTC.

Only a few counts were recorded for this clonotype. The CDR3 region has the DNA TGTGCCAGCCAGACAGGGGACACTGAAGCTTTCTTT. Protein product: CASQTGDTEAFF. The rearrangement links TRBV5-5 to TRBJ1-1; 8 bases agree with TRBD1. This CDR3 region has 12 residues. Trimming cost V 7 bases and J 3 bases; bases outside gene matches: 2. Germline CDR1 reads SGHKS; CDR2 reads YYEKEE (reference sequence). Looking up the rest from reference TRBV5-5 and TRBJ1-1 gives the full variable domain: DAGVTQSPTHLIKTRGQQVTLRCSPISGHKSVSWYQQVLGQGPQFIFQYYEKEERGRGNFPDRFSARQFPNYSSELNVNALLLGDSALYLCASQTGDTEAFFGQGTRLTVV.

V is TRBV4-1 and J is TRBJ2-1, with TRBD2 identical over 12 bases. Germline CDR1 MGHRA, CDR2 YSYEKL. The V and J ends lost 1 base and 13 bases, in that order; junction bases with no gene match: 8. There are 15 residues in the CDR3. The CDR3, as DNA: TGCGCCAGCAGCCAAGGACTAGCGGGAGCAGAGACCCAGTTCTTC. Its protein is CASSQGLAGAETQFF.

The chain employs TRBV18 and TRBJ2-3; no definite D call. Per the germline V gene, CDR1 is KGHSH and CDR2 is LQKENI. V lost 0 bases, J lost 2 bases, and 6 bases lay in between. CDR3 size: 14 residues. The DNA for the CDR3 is TGTGCCAGCTCACCACCAGCCCACACAGATACGCAGTATTTT. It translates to CASSPPAHTDTQYF.

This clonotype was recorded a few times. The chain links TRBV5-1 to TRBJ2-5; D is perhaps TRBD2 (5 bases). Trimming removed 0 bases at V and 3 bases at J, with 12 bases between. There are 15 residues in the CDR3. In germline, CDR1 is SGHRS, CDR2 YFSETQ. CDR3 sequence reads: CASSLALSGKETQYF. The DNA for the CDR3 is TGCGCCAGCAGCTTGGCTCTTTCGGGGAAAGAGACCCAGTACTTC.

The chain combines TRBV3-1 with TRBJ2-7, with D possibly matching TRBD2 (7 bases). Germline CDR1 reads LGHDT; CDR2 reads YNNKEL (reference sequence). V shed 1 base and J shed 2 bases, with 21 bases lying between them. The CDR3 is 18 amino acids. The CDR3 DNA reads TGTGCCAGCAGCCAAGTATTATACTGGACGGGGGGCCCCTACGAGCAGTACTTC. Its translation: CASSQVLYWTGGPYEQYF.

CDR3 residues: CASSQDRPPPYNEQFF. The CDR3 coding sequence is TGCGCCAGCAGCCAAGACAGACCTCCTCCCTACAATGAGCAGTTCTTC. The chain links TRBV4-1 to TRBJ2-1; no reliable D call. The CDR3 covers 16 residues. Trimming cost V 0 bases and J 2 bases, with 11 bases left between them. Looked up from germline, CDR1 is MGHRA and CDR2 is YSYEKL.

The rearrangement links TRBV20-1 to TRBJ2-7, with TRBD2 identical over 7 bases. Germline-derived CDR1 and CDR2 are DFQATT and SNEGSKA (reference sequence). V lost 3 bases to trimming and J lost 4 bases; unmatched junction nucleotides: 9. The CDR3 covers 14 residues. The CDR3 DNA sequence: TGCAGTGCTAGTTCCGGACTAGTTTTTTACGAGCAGTACTTC. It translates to CSASSGLVFYEQYF.